These 9 T cell receptor beta chains came from one sample sequenced in a study of T-cell memory formation after mild COVID-19. TCRdb called the 5' RACE reads again in MiXCR, with one record for every CDR3 protein. The table has some 350,000 distinct CDR3 sequences, around a sixth seen once. Material for sequencing was PBMCs or a T cell subset sorted from them (not recorded which). The receptor source for this set is a young man who had mild COVID-19 (a few samples of this study predate the infection). Cell type and time point are not known.

The gene calls are TRBV28 and TRBJ2-7, with TRBD1 matching over 8 bases. The CDR3 is 12 residues long. The germline CDR1 and CDR2 sequences are MDHEN and SYDVKM. Trimming took 7 bases from V and 4 from J; bases not matched to a gene: 3. CDR3 protein: CASTGGSYEQYV. In nucleotides, the CDR3 is TGTGCCAGCACAGGGGGCAGTTACGAGCAGTACGTC.

J is TRBJ2-1 and V is TRBV7-2; D gene uncertain. This CDR3 region has 13 residues. V was cut by 1 base and J by 16 bases, with 17 bases left in between. CDR1 SGHTA and CDR2 FQGNSA come from the germline V gene. The CDR3 spells CASSLDRNRAEFF. The DNA of the CDR3 is TGTGCCAGCAGCTTAGATCGGAACCGGGCCGAATTCTTC.

V usage is TRBV7-9 and J usage is TRBJ2-3; 9 bases fit TRBD2. This CDR3 is built from 17 residues. With 5 bases clipped from V and 3 bases from J, the junction kept 12 bases outside the gene matches. Per germline, CDR1 SEHNR and CDR2 FQNEAQ (reference sequence). In nucleotides, the CDR3 is TGTGCCAGCAGCCCCCCGGGACTAGCATTCCTGACAGATACGCAGTATTTT. Amino acids: CASSPPGLAFLTDTQYF.

This clonotype was counted many times. The chain has TRBV24-1 and TRBJ2-7; a possible D gene is TRBD1 (6 bases). V lost 8 bases, J lost 4 bases, and 14 bases lay in between. The CDR3 contains 13 residues. From germline, CDR1 is KGHDR and CDR2 SFDVKD. As DNA, the CDR3 is TGTGCCACCATTCAGGGACAAACTTACGAGCAGTACGTC. This translates into CATIQGQTYEQYV.

This clonotype was seen only a few times. The chain carries TRBV7-2 and TRBJ2-5; 9 bases map to TRBD2. The J segment lost 1 base and the V segment lost 5 bases, leaving 8 bases of the junction unmatched. Germline lookup yields CDR1 SGHTA and CDR2 FQGNSA. The CDR3 runs 16 residues. The CDR3 spells CASSLPGLALQETQYF. CDR3 nucleotide sequence: TGTGCCAGCAGCCTCCCGGGACTAGCACTCCAAGAGACCCAGTACTTC.

The chain's CDR3 is CASSPPTGGPYEQYV. CDR3 DNA: TGTGCCAGCTCACCGCCTACGGGGGGACCCTACGAGCAGTACGTC. The genes are TRBV18 and TRBJ2-7, with 7 bases that match TRBD2. CDR3 size: 15 residues. Germline CDR1 is KGHSH and CDR2 is LQKENI. J was trimmed by 2 bases and V by 3 bases; bases with no gene match: 7.

The rearrangement uses TRBV6-5 and TRBJ2-1, with 12 positions matching TRBD2. Germline trimming cut 6 bases from V and 7 bases from J; bases unmatched to any gene: 7. The CDR3 runs to 15 residues. Germline V gene lookup returns CDR1 MNHEY and CDR2 SVGAGI. For the CDR3, the DNA is TGTGCCAGCAGATTTACTAGCGGGGGGAGGAATGAGCAGTTCTTC. It translates to CASRFTSGGRNEQFF.

This rearrangement joins TRBV12-3 or TRBV12-4 to TRBJ1-2, with D unclear. The V and J ends lost 0 bases and 5 bases respectively, with 16 bases between them. CDR3 size: 16 residues. DNA for the CDR3: TGTGCCAGCAGTTTAGCGCTGGGCAGAGCCCTATATGGCTACACCTTC. It yields the protein CASSLALGRALYGYTF.

There are many counts of this clonotype. The chain combines TRBV7-6 with TRBJ2-5; the D is unclear. The CDR3 is made up of 12 amino acids. V was cut by 5 bases and J by 0 bases, with 4 bases left in between. Germline CDR1 SGHVS, CDR2 FNYEAQ. The CDR3 is CASSPHQETQYF. Here the CDR3 DNA reads TGTGCCAGCAGCCCGCACCAAGAGACCCAGTACTTC. Supplemented by reference TRBV7-6 and TRBJ2-5, the full variable domain reads GAGVSQSPRYKVTKRGQDVALRCDPISGHVSLYWYRQALGQGPEFLTYFNYEAQQDKSGLPNDRFSAERPEGSISTLTIQRTEQRDSAMYRCASSPHQETQYFGPGTRLLVL.